This record looks at one T cell receptor beta chain sequence and its context. These data are taken from a study of control samples from healthy donors and cancer patients. TCRdb's copy holds only in-frame clones and misses some; the assay was immunoSEQ multiplex PCR. The sample lists 150,000 to 200,000 clones, 90% to 95% seen once, with approximately 1.5% in the top ten. The CDR3 is 17 residues long. Germline CDR1 is KGHSH and CDR2 is LQKENI. V was pared by 1 base and J by 6 bases, with 9 bases of the junction left unmatched. The receptor was derived from a man under 40 in good health. The V gene is TRBV18, the J gene TRBJ2-3; 11 nucleotides match TRBD2. Sample: blood. The CDR3 DNA is TGTGCCAGCTCACCACGGGCCCTAGCGGGGGGCCCTGATACGCAGTATTTT. It is translated as CASSPRALAGGPDTQYF.